This is a list of T cell receptor beta chains from one sample in a study of beta chain features in type 1 diabetes. The assay was immunoSEQ multiplex PCR, and TCRdb's table has in-frame clones only and misses some. Of 680,000 or so clones listed, 15% to 17% are singletons. The sequenced material came from naive CD4+ T cells from blood. These TCRs come from a man aged 18 to 29 in good health. Both conserved end residues are part of each CDR3. The D gene is left open where the match is weak. Expanded clones get a size class; other rows say once, few or many, or leave the size out.

V	D	J	size	CDR3	DNA
TRBV5-1	-	TRBJ2-4	few	CASSPGPGQNIQYF	TGCGCCAGCAGCCCCGGCCCAGGGCAAAACATTCAGTACTTC
TRBV19	TRBD2	TRBJ2-5	-	CASNTPSGGQETQYF	TGTGCCAGCAACACACCGTCGGGAGGACAAGAGACCCAGTACTTC
TRBV7-6	TRBD1	TRBJ2-1	few	CASSSQGAVNNEQFF	TGTGCCAGCAGCTCACAGGGGGCCGTCAACAATGAGCAGTTCTTC
TRBV5-1	-	TRBJ2-5	few	CASSLFSHKETQYF	TGCGCCAGCAGCTTGTTTTCTCACAAAGAGACCCAGTACTTC
TRBV19	-	TRBJ1-3	few	CASSISGNTIYF	TGTGCCAGTAGTATCTCTGGAAACACCATATATTTT
TRBV5-1	-	TRBJ2-7	few	CASSPGTRYYEQYF	TGCGCCAGCAGCCCAGGGACGCGTTACTACGAGCAGTACTTC
TRBV5-1	-	TRBJ2-7	few	CASSLASGAGNYEQYF	TGCGCCAGCAGCTTGGCCTCGGGGGCGGGAAACTACGAGCAGTACTTC
TRBV7-9	-	TRBJ1-2	-	CASSLAGAPNYGYTF	TGTGCCAGCAGCTTAGCAGGGGCACCGAACTATGGCTACACCTTC
TRBV4-2	TRBD2	TRBJ2-3	-	CASSQVTSGGASTDTQYF	TGTGCCAGCAGCCAAGTAACTAGCGGGGGGGCTAGCACAGATACGCAGTATTTT
TRBV10-3	TRBD1	TRBJ1-1	few	CAISLQGANTEAFF	TGTGCCATCAGCTTACAGGGGGCGAACACTGAAGCTTTCTTT
TRBV18	-	TRBJ2-7	-	CASSPQVGDEQYF	TGTGCCAGCTCACCGCAGGTGGGGGACGAGCAGTACTTC
TRBV19	-	TRBJ2-7	-	CASSIGRNAYEQYF	TGTGCCAGTAGTATAGGAAGGAACGCCTACGAGCAGTACTTC
TRBV5-6	-	TRBJ1-5	-	CASSTNQPQHF	TGTGCCAGCAGCACGAATCAGCCCCAGCATTTT
TRBV7-9	-	TRBJ2-7	few	CASTGMAEQYF	TGTGCCAGCACGGGGATGGCCGAGCAGTACTTC
TRBV11-2	-	TRBJ2-3	few	CASSLRTRGDTQYF	TGTGCCAGCAGCCTACGGACTCGGGGGGATACGCAGTATTTT
TRBV29-1	-	TRBJ1-3	-	CSVASDSGNTIYF	TGCAGCGTTGCATCCGACAGTGGAAACACCATATATTTT
TRBV11-3	TRBD1	TRBJ2-5	few	CASSPRQGSTQYF	TGTGCCAGCAGCCCCCGACAGGGTTCCACCCAGTACTTC
TRBV7-2	TRBD1	TRBJ2-7	-	CASSWWDRAVYEQYF	TGTGCCAGCAGCTGGTGGGACAGGGCTGTCTACGAGCAGTACTTC
TRBV29-1	TRBD1	TRBJ1-1	-	CSVGGQGSMNTEAFF	TGCAGCGTTGGGGGACAGGGGAGCATGAACACTGAAGCTTTCTTT
TRBV11-1	-	TRBJ1-1	-	CASSAYLQGFRDTEAFF	TGTGCCAGCAGCGCGTACCTACAGGGTTTTAGGGACACTGAAGCTTTCTTT
TRBV18	-	TRBJ2-7	-	CASSPDSYEQYF	TGTGCCAGCTCACCGGACAGTTACGAGCAGTACTTC
TRBV4-3	-	TRBJ2-7	few	CASSLGRTGYEQYF	TGCGCCAGCAGCCTCGGCCGGACCGGCTACGAGCAGTACTTC
TRBV9	-	TRBJ2-7	few	CASSPYSFAYEQYF	TGTGCCAGCAGCCCCTACAGTTTCGCCTACGAGCAGTACTTC
TRBV5-1	-	TRBJ2-1	-	CASRGDSQQFF	TGCGCCAGCAGGGGAGACAGTCAGCAGTTCTTC
TRBV5-4	TRBD2	TRBJ2-5	few	CASSSGGGRGQETQYF	TGTGCCAGCAGCTCAGGCGGGGGACGGGGTCAAGAGACCCAGTACTTC
TRBV18	-	TRBJ2-3	few	CASSPGDTQYF	TGTGCCAGCTCACCGGGGGATACGCAGTATTTT
TRBV7-9	TRBD1	TRBJ2-7	few	CASSFRQGNYEQYF	TGTGCCAGCAGCTTCCGACAGGGAAACTACGAGCAGTACTTC
TRBV21-1	-	TRBJ1-5	-	CASSHPRGQGSRPQHF	TGTGCCAGCAGCCATCCCCGGGGACAAGGGTCCCGGCCCCAGCATTTT
TRBV4-3	-	TRBJ1-5	-	CASSQESGPSQPQHF	TGCGCCAGCAGCCAAGAGTCAGGGCCCTCTCAGCCCCAGCATTTT
TRBV5-1	-	TRBJ1-2	-	CASSLANENYSYTF	TGCGCCAGCAGCTTGGCCAACGAAAACTATAGCTACACCTTC
TRBV5-1	TRBD1	TRBJ2-7	few	CASSLEGTGPPVEQYF	TGCGCCAGCAGCTTGGAGGGGACAGGGCCCCCTGTGGAGCAGTACTTC
TRBV5-1	-	TRBJ2-2	few	CASWGTSLNTGELFF	TGCGCCAGCTGGGGTACCAGCTTGAACACCGGGGAGCTGTTTTTT
TRBV21-1	-	TRBJ2-7	many	CASKNYEQYF	TGTGCCAGCAAAAACTACGAGCAGTACTTC
TRBV4-2	TRBD2	TRBJ2-5	few	CASSHSGTSGGYQETQYF	TGTGCCAGCAGCCATTCCGGGACTAGCGGGGGGTACCAAGAGACCCAGTACTTC
TRBV7-3	-	TRBJ2-5	few	CASSPGGIQETQYF	TGTGCCAGCAGCCCAGGGGGGATCCAAGAGACCCAGTACTTC
TRBV14	-	TRBJ2-1	few	CASSLIYDGRTYNEQFF	TGTGCCAGCAGCCTAATTTACGACGGTAGAACTTACAATGAGCAGTTCTTC
TRBV5-4	-	TRBJ2-1	few	CASSLANEQFF	TGTGCCAGCAGCTTGGCCAATGAGCAGTTCTTC
TRBV2	-	TRBJ1-2	-	CASSNHRTELYGYTF	TGTGCCAGCAGTAACCACAGGACAGAACTCTATGGCTACACCTTC
TRBV11-2	-	TRBJ2-6	-	CASSSRGPSSGANVLTF	TGTGCCAGCAGCTCACGAGGCCCTAGCTCTGGGGCCAACGTCCTGACTTTC
TRBV18	-	TRBJ2-1	few	CASSSTQGRHEQFF	TGTGCCAGCTCATCCACACAGGGAAGACATGAGCAGTTCTTC
TRBV2	TRBD1	TRBJ1-1	-	CASSFPPTGAAFF	TGTGCCAGCAGTTTCCCCCCGACAGGGGCAGCTTTCTTT
TRBV27	-	TRBJ1-5	-	CASSLLDGGGRGGQPQHF	TGTGCCAGCAGTTTATTGGATGGGGGGGGCAGGGGCGGCCAGCCCCAGCATTTT
TRBV7-2	-	TRBJ1-1	-	CASSPDLNTEAFF	TGTGCCAGCAGCCCCGACTTGAACACTGAAGCTTTCTTT
TRBV28	TRBD1	TRBJ2-6	-	CASRDRGPGANVLTF	TGTGCCAGCAGGGACAGGGGGCCTGGGGCCAACGTCCTGACTTTC
TRBV19	-	TRBJ1-5	-	CASSNHQPQHF	TGTGCCAGTAGTAATCATCAGCCCCAGCATTTT
TRBV28	-	TRBJ1-2	few	CASSSTLYGYTF	TGTGCCAGCAGTTCGACCCTTTATGGCTACACCTTC
TRBV28	-	TRBJ1-3	few	CASSWAQVSGNTIYF	TGTGCCAGCAGCTGGGCCCAGGTCTCTGGAAACACCATATATTTT